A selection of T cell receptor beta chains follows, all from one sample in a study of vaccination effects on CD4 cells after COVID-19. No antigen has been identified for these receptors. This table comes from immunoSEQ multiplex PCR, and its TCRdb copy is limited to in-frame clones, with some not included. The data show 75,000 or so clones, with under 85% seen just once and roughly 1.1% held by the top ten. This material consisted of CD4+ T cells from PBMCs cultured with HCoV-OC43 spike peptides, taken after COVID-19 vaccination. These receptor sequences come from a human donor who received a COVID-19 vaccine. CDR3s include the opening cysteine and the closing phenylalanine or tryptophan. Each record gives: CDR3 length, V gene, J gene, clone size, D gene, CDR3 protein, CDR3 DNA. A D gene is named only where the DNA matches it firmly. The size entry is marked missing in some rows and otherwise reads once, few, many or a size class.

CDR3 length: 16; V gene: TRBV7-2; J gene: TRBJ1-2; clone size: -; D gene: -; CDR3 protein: CASSLVSGSFNYGYTF; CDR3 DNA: TGTGCCAGCAGCTTAGTTTCAGGGTCCTTCAACTATGGCTACACCTTC
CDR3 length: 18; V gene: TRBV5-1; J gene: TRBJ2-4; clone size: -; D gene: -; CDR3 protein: CASSLRNSGQLAKNIQYF; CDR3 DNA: TGCGCCAGCAGCCTTCGTAATAGCGGCCAACTAGCCAAAAACATTCAGTACTTC
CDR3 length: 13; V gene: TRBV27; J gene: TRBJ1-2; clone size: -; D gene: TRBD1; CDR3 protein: CASSPTGTYGYTF; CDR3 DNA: TGTGCCAGCAGTCCGACAGGGACCTATGGCTACACCTTC
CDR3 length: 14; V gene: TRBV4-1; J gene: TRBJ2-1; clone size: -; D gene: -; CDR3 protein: CASSQARLSNEQFF; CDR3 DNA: TGCGCCAGCAGCCAAGCCCGACTTTCCAATGAGCAGTTCTTC
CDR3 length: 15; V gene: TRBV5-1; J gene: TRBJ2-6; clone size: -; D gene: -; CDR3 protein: CASSSQTAGANVLTF; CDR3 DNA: TGCGCCAGCAGCTCGCAAACAGCTGGGGCCAACGTCCTGACTTTC
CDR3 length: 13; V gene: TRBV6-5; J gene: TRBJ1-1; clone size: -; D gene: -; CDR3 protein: CASSRVFGTEAFF; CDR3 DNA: TGTGCCAGCAGCAGGGTTTTCGGCACTGAAGCTTTCTTT
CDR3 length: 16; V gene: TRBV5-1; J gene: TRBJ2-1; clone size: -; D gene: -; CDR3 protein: CASSPFAAGSYNEQFF; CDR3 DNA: TGCGCCAGCAGCCCTTTCGCGGCAGGGTCCTACAATGAGCAGTTCTTC
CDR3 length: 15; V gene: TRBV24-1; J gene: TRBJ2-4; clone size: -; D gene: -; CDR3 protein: CATSGGTFGGDIQYF; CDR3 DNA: TGTGCCACCAGTGGGGGGACGTTTGGTGGGGACATTCAGTACTTC
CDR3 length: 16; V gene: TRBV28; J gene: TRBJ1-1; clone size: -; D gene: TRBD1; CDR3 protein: CASSETGQGARTEAFF; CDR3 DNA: TGTGCCAGCAGTGAGACTGGACAGGGGGCGCGGACTGAAGCTTTCTTT
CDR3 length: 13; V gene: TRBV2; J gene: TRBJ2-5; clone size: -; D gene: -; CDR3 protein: CASSEDQGGTQYF; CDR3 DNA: TGTGCCAGCAGTGAAGATCAGGGAGGGACCCAGTACTTC
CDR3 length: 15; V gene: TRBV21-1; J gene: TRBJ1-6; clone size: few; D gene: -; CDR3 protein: CASSEEGGPNSPLHF; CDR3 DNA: TGTGCCAGCAGCGAGGAGGGGGGGCCCAATTCACCCCTCCACTTT
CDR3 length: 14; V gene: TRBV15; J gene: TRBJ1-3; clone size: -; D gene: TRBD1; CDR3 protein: CAVQGSGSGNTIYF; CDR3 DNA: TGTGCCGTACAGGGGTCGGGCTCTGGAAACACCATATATTTT
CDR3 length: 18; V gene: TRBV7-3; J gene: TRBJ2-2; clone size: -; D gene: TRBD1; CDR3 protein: CASSLNPRGQGKMGELFF; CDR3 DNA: TGTGCCAGCAGCTTAAATCCCCGGGGACAGGGGAAAATGGGGGAGCTGTTTTTT
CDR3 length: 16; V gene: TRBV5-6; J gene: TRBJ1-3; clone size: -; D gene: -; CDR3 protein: CASSLVGLSSGNTIYF; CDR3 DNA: TGTGCCAGCAGCTTGGTAGGTCTCTCCTCTGGAAACACCATATATTTT